Presented here are 24 T cell receptor beta chains from one specimen sequenced in a study of blood T cell repertoires in COVID-19 (dated by TCRdb to between 2020 and 2021). The library was made by the immunoSEQ multiplex PCR assay. Imported from immuneACCESS, the table was reduced by TCRdb to in-frame sequences with V and J called. These copies leave out some clones; in studies compared against another copy, an unresolved V gene accounts for under half, and the cause of the remainder is not known. Here the sample has approximately 170,000 clones; approximately 90% occur a single time. 3% to 4% of the sample goes to the ten largest clones. The sample was peripheral blood. Source of these receptors: a man in his late teens or twenties with active or convalescent COVID-19.

J is TRBJ1-5 and V is TRBV18, with TRBD1 matching over 7 bases. The CDR3 totals 16 residues. V shed 0 bases, J shed 1 base, and the junction held 3 bases outside the gene matches. Germline CDR1 is KGHSH and CDR2 is LQKENI. In DNA form, the CDR3 reads TGTGCCAGCTCACCACCGTTAGGGGGCAGCAATCAGCCCCAGCATTTT. This gives the protein CASSPPLGGSNQPQHF.

The chain is built from TRBV30 and TRBJ1-2; D unresolved. The V and J ends lost 4 bases and 0 bases respectively, with 9 bases between them. The CDR3 sequence is 13 residues long. Germline V gene data show CDR1 as GTSNPN and CDR2 as SVGIG (reference sequence). The CDR3 reads CAWTGKANYGYTF. The CDR3, as DNA: TGTGCCTGGACCGGGAAAGCTAACTATGGCTACACCTTC.

V is TRBV24-1 and J is TRBJ2-3; D remains unclear. The V gene's germline CDR1 is KGHDR and CDR2 SFDVKD. The CDR3 contains 15 residues. Trimming removed 4 bases at V and 2 bases at J, with 12 bases between. The CDR3 spells CATSERPGNTDTQYF. The CDR3, as DNA: TGTGCCACCAGTGAACGCCCCGGTAACACAGATACGCAGTATTTT.

The gene calls are TRBV28 and TRBJ1-6; TRBD1 aligns across 8 bases. The CDR3 runs to 14 residues. After removal of 6 bases from V and 8 bases from J, the junction contained 6 bases not matched to a gene. Germline-derived CDR1 and CDR2 are MDHEN and SYDVKM. The CDR3 sequence: CASRSGQVDSPLHF. CDR3 sequence (DNA): TGTGCCAGCAGGTCGGGACAGGTCGATTCACCCCTCCACTTT.

In its sample, this clone was seen once. The chain combines TRBV9 with TRBJ1-2; 9 positions agree with TRBD1. The CDR3 loop spans 11 amino acids. Germline V gives CDR1 SGDLS, CDR2 YYNGEE. V lost 7 bases, J lost 8 bases, and 3 bases stayed unmatched. The CDR3 DNA reads TGTGCCAGCGGCACAGGGGGCGGCTACACCTTC. Translated: CASGTGGGYTF.

The V gene is TRBV11-3, the J gene TRBJ1-4; no firm D call. Trimming stripped 5 bases from V and 2 bases from J, with 9 bases between. Germline V lookup: CDR1 SGHNT, CDR2 YENEEA. This CDR3 contains 14 residues. CDR3: CASSRSGTNEKLFF. CDR3 bases: TGTGCCAGCAGCAGGTCGGGGACTAATGAAAAACTGTTTTTT.

The J gene is TRBJ2-1, the V gene TRBV12-5; D is perhaps TRBD1 (6 bases). Germline CDR1 LGHNT, CDR2 FRNRAP. The CDR3 sequence is 14 residues long. V lost 2 bases to trimming and J lost 10 bases, with 15 bases between them. CDR3 DNA: TGTGCTAGTGGTTTGACTGGGACACCCCGCGAGCAGTTCTTC. Its translation is CASGLTGTPREQFF.

The rearrangement joins TRBV9 to TRBJ1-4; 7 bases are a match to TRBD1. Germline V gene lookup returns CDR1 SGDLS and CDR2 YYNGEE. V lost 4 bases and J lost 9; bases outside the gene matches: 12. The CDR3 consists of 15 residues. This CDR3 is CASSFQTGKDQKLFF. The DNA for the CDR3 is TGTGCCAGCAGCTTCCAGACAGGGAAAGATCAAAAACTGTTTTTT.

The V and J genes are TRBV7-6 and TRBJ2-7; D remains ambiguous. V gave up 5 bases and J gave up 3 bases, with 11 bases separating them. The CDR3 is made up of 13 amino acids. Germline lookup yields CDR1 SGHVS and CDR2 FNYEAQ. The chain's CDR3 is CASSPAHGYEQYF. In DNA form, the CDR3 reads TGTGCCAGCAGCCCCGCGCACGGCTACGAGCAGTACTTC.

This clone has a single count. The J gene is TRBJ1-5, the V gene TRBV15; possible D gene TRBD1, 6 bases. Trimming took off 5 bases at V and 0 bases at J, with 8 bases between the two ends. Germline lookup yields CDR1 LNHNV and CDR2 YYDKDF (reference sequence). CDR3 length equals 14 residues. CDR3 sequence reads: CATSGRGSNQPQHF. The CDR3 coding sequence is TGTGCCACCAGCGGCAGGGGTAGCAATCAGCCCCAGCATTTT. The full variable domain, with the rest looked up from reference TRBV15 and TRBJ1-5, is DAMVIQNPRYQVTQFGKPVTLSCSQTLNHNVMYWYQQKSSQAPKLLFHYYDKDFNNEADTPDNFQSRRPNTSFCFLDIRSPGLGDTAMYLCATSGRGSNQPQHFGDGTRLSIL.

This clone was seen a handful of times. The chain recombines TRBV4-2 with TRBJ2-4; 8 bases map to TRBD2. Germline V gives CDR1 LGHNA, CDR2 YNFKEQ. CDR3 length equals 16 residues. The trim removed 0 bases at V and 2 bases at J, leaving 3 bases unmatched. The CDR3 nucleotides read TGTGCCAGCAGCCAAGATTTAGCGGGAACCAAAAACATTCAGTACTTC. Translating it yields CASSQDLAGTKNIQYF.

The chain couples TRBV2 to TRBJ2-3, with 11 bases aligning to TRBD2. The trim removed 4 bases at V and 2 bases at J, leaving 5 bases unmatched. Germline values: CDR1 SNHLY, CDR2 FYNNEI. This CDR3 region has 16 residues. The CDR3 spells CASSGGTSGLTDTQYF. In nucleotides, the CDR3 is TGTGCCAGCAGTGGCGGGACTAGCGGACTCACAGATACGCAGTATTTT.

The chain is built from TRBV6-6 and TRBJ2-7; TRBD1 is a possible D gene (5 bases). Germline V gives CDR1 MNHNY, CDR2 SVGAGI (reference sequence). This CDR3 has 14 amino acids. Trimming left V 2 bases short and J 5 bases short, with 13 bases between. The CDR3 region has the DNA TGTGCCAGCAGTTACAGTAGGGGCCGCGACGAGCAGTACTTC. Translating gives CASSYSRGRDEQYF.

As for this clone: At one end the junction does not follow the germline gene, possibly because of a read error. The chain links TRBV9 to TRBJ1-4; D possibly corresponds to TRBD1 (5 bases). This CDR3 is 9 amino acids long. Germline loops: CDR1 SGDLS, CDR2 YYNGEE. The CDR3 region is CASSGGMAF. The CDR3 bases are TGTGCCAGCTCTGGGGGGATGGCCTTT. The full variable domain, in which reference TRBV9 and TRBJ1-4 provide the parts outside the CDR3, is DSGVTQTPKHLITATGQRVTLRCSPRSGDLSVYWYQQSLDQGLQFLIQYYNGEERAKGNILERFSAQQFPDLHSELNLSSLELGDSALYFCASSGGMAFGSGTQLSVL.

In regard to this clone: One end of the junction is discordant with germline, which a read error may explain. J is TRBJ1-2 and V is TRBV28; 8 nucleotides agree with TRBD1. Germline CDR1 and CDR2: MDHEN and SYDVKM. The CDR3 contains 14 residues. CDR3 amino acids: CASSPETGVYDYTF. As DNA, the CDR3 is TGTGCCAGCAGTCCCGAGACAGGGGTCTATGACTACACCTTC.

The chain employs TRBV24-1 and TRBJ2-2, with 8 bases that match TRBD1. The CDR3 covers 17 residues. V was pared by 4 bases and J by 2 bases, with 8 bases of the junction left unmatched. Per germline, CDR1 KGHDR and CDR2 SFDVKD. The CDR3 nucleotides read TGTGCCACCAGTGACTCCAGGACAGGGCTAAACACCGGGGAGCTGTTTTTT. As protein: CATSDSRTGLNTGELFF.

V and J are TRBV19 and TRBJ1-3; the match to TRBD1 covers 8 bases. Looked up from germline, CDR1 is LNHDA and CDR2 is SQIVND (reference sequence). V lost 2 bases and J lost 3; bases outside the gene matches: 6. This CDR3 spans 16 amino acids. CDR3: CASSIFFGQGGNTIYF. As DNA, the CDR3 is TGTGCCAGTAGTATATTCTTCGGACAGGGTGGAAACACCATATATTTT.

The chain couples TRBV19 to TRBJ2-1; D unclear. The CDR3 contains 13 residues. Trimming took 3 bases from V and 4 from J, leaving 7 bases between them. CDR1 LNHDA and CDR2 SQIVND come from the germline V gene (reference sequence). CDR3 protein: CASSISSYNEQFF. The CDR3 bases are TGTGCCAGTAGTATTAGTAGTTACAATGAGCAGTTCTTC.

The CDR3 sequence is CASSKEAATIGDQPQHF. The CDR3 nucleotides read TGTGCCAGCAGCAAAGAGGCTGCGACAATAGGGGATCAGCCCCAGCATTTT. J is TRBJ1-5 and V is TRBV21-1; whether TRBD1, the table's D call, matches the DNA was not checked. TRBV21-1 counts as a pseudogene. The CDR3 has 17 residues.

The chain carries TRBV15 and TRBJ1-5; D may be TRBD1 (5 bases). V was clipped by 5 bases and J by 0 bases, with 20 bases between them. CDR3 length: 18 residues. Germline V lookup: CDR1 LNHNV, CDR2 YYDKDF (reference sequence). In DNA, the CDR3 is TGTGCCACCAGCTCCTCACCGGGGGAGATATATAGCAATCAGCCCCAGCATTTT. This encodes CATSSSPGEIYSNQPQHF.

The chain links TRBV12-5 to TRBJ1-4; TRBD1 matches at 7 bases. V trimming: 4 bases; J trimming: 6 bases; junction bases outside the gene matches: 14. The CDR3 has 17 residues. The germline V gene has CDR1 LGHNT and CDR2 FRNRAP. In DNA form, the CDR3 reads TGTGCTAGTGGTTGGTGGACAGGAGGACAGTTGGATGAAAAACTGTTTTTT. It specifies CASGWWTGGQLDEKLFF.

This rearrangement joins TRBV6-5 to TRBJ2-3; D gene uncertain. V was shortened by 4 bases and J by 0 bases, with 11 bases between the two germline ends. CDR3 length: 15 amino acids. Per germline, CDR1 MNHEY and CDR2 SVGAGI. CDR3 sequence: CASSWADPSTDTQYF. For the CDR3, the DNA is TGTGCCAGCAGTTGGGCAGACCCTAGCACAGATACGCAGTATTTT.

J is TRBJ1-1 and V is TRBV24-1; TRBD1 matches at 8 bases. After removal of 6 bases from V and 3 bases from J, the junction contained 2 bases not matched to a gene. Germline CDR1 and CDR2: KGHDR and SFDVKD. The CDR3 has 13 amino acids. The CDR3 bases are TGTGCCACCAGTTCACAGGGGGACACTGAAGCTTTCTTT. It specifies CATSSQGDTEAFF.

The chain uses TRBV10-1 and TRBJ1-4, with a possible D match to TRBD1 (6 bases). CDR1 WNHNN and CDR2 SYGVQD come from the germline V gene (reference sequence). The CDR3 contains 16 residues. Trimming stripped 7 bases from V and 0 bases from J, with 15 bases between. The chain's CDR3 is CASTDRRFATNEKLFF. The DNA of the CDR3 is TGCGCCAGCACCGACAGGAGATTTGCAACTAATGAAAAACTGTTTTTT.